This record covers a single T cell receptor (beta chain). Antigen: not known. This specimen comes from a study of PD-1 blockade in classical Hodgkin lymphoma. Brentuximab vedotin exposure varied among the patients, all of whom had relapsed after autologous stem cell transplantation. Regarding the study as a whole: Repertoire differences lack defined causes, possibly disease activity or prior therapy. A significant rise in TCR diversity by C4D1 was seen for CD4+ but not CD8+ cells. Reports indicated that newly diagnosed patients had lower baseline TCR diversity than healthy donors did. Those achieving complete response showed baseline diversity like newly diagnosed patients.

Germline CDR1 and CDR2: SGDLS and YYNGEE. The V segment lost 3 bases and the J segment 12 bases; nucleotides outside the gene matches: 7. CDR3 length: 13 residues. Libraries were prepared by immunoSEQ multiplex PCR; TCRdb keeps only in-frame clonotypes and omits some of them. The sample shows some 23,000 clones, about two thirds of them seen only once. The rearrangement uses TRBV9 and TRBJ2-7; 12 bases map to TRBD1. The sequences come from peripheral blood mononuclear cells (PBMCs), collected at baseline. The receptor's source is a human donor with classical Hodgkin lymphoma. The CDR3 sequence is CASSGPGQGAPYF. In DNA, the CDR3 is TGTGCCAGCAGCGGACCGGGACAGGGGGCGCCGTACTTC.